These 3 T cell receptor beta chains were all obtained from the same sample, sequenced in a study of immune heterogeneity within non-small cell lung tumors. TCR beta CDR3 regions came from multiplex PCR with 32 forward V and 13 reverse J primers. A single record per CDR3 protein comes from TCRdb applying MiXCR to the multiplex PCR reads. The repertoire has 14,000 to 15,000 distinct CDR3 sequences, 28% of them found once; the top ten carry around 5.2%. Template material for each sample was 450 to 750 ng of bulk tumor genomic DNA. Biopsies that were spaced far apart were taken, several per primary tumor, during surgery. Patients underwent curative surgery for untreated, newly diagnosed non-small cell lung cancer. Input material: lung tumor tissue. The receptors come from a man in his forties or fifties with non-small cell lung cancer.

This clonotype was detected many times. The chain links TRBV4-2 to TRBJ1-5; D is ambiguous. The length of the CDR3 is 14 residues. V dropped 1 base and J dropped 5 bases, with 9 bases sitting between them. Per the germline V gene, CDR1 is LGHNA and CDR2 is YNFKEQ. In nucleotides, the CDR3 is TGTGCCAGCAGCCAAGGTCCGGATGATCAGCCCCAGCATTTT. Its translation: CASSQGPDDQPQHF.

This clonotype was seen a handful of times. The chain uses TRBV5-1 and TRBJ1-5; D is undetermined. V lost 3 bases to trimming and J lost 3 bases, with 7 bases between them. Germline CDR1 and CDR2: SGHRS and YFSETQ. The CDR3 is 13 residues long. The CDR3 reads CASSSGPNQPQHF. CDR3 nucleotides: TGCGCCAGCAGCTCCGGGCCCAATCAGCCCCAGCATTTT. The full variable domain, with the rest looked up from reference TRBV5-1 and TRBJ1-5, is KAGVTQTPRYLIKTRGQQVTLSCSPISGHRSVSWYQQTPGQGLQFLFEYFSETQRNKGNFPGRFSGRQFSNSRSEMNVSTLELGDSALYLCASSSGPNQPQHFGDGTRLSIL.

This clonotype was detected many times. The chain uses TRBV5-1 and TRBJ2-7, with TRBD1 matching 7 bases. Trimming cost V 0 bases and J 0 bases; bases outside gene matches: 6. Germline CDR1 and CDR2: SGHRS and YFSETQ. This CDR3 has 16 residues. Written as DNA, the CDR3 is TGCGCCAGCAGCTTGGCACCGACAGGGCTCTCCTACGAGCAGTACTTC. As protein: CASSLAPTGLSYEQYF.